This T cell receptor (beta chain) came from a study of blood T cell repertoires in COVID-19. Across the study: Acute and convalescent COVID-19 samples came from the United States, Italy and Spain. Sample material is recorded as cDNA or gDNA derived from T cells, B-cell-depleted T cells, or PBMCs.

In the authors' workflow: Amplification of reference gene primers was used by the study to estimate nucleated cell counts. Method: immunoSEQ multiplex PCR; TCRdb's copy keeps in-frame clones and lacks some. That table supplies the V and J calls and clone size; D and trimming were determined from the DNA. The sample comprises about 140,000 clones, 70% to 80% of which are singletons, and 4.5% rests with the top ten. The CDR3 totals 12 residues. The ends were cut back, 6 bases at V and 4 bases at J, with 10 bases in the middle. Per the germline V gene, CDR1 is SNHLY and CDR2 is FYNNEI. This chain uses TRBV2 with TRBJ2-7; D gene uncertain. This TCR was recovered from a woman of 80 years or more with active or convalescent COVID-19. The sample taken for sequencing was peripheral blood. The CDR3 region has the DNA TGTGCCAGCAGACCCCTGAGGTACGAGCAGTACTTC. It yields the protein CASRPLRYEQYF.